This T cell receptor (beta chain) was found in a study of neurological immune-mediated disorders. Notes on the study in general: No CDR3 amino acid sequences were shared by expanded clones across subjects, suggesting private repertoires in all groups. While HTLV-1-associated myelopathy showed the greatest TCR clonal expansion, multiple sclerosis showed the least, falling below healthy controls.

Every sequencing run gave over 180 million TCR-beta sequences, taken from 15-18 subjects. Each CDR3 protein is one row after TCRdb ran MiXCR on the 5' RACE reads. This table holds about 41,000 distinct CDR3 sequences, 14% found once. Germline V gene lookup returns CDR1 SEHNR and CDR2 FQNEAQ (reference sequence). This CDR3 contains 16 residues. This clonotype was counted at least ten times. Antigen unknown. One end of the junction is discordant with germline, which a read error may explain. The sequenced sample consisted of CD4+ T cells from blood. The TCR originated in a woman aged 55-69 years with HTLV-1-associated myelopathy (HAM/TSP). V is TRBV7-9 and J is TRBJ2-1; D gene unclear. Here the CDR3 DNA reads TGTGCCAGCAGCCGGACCCTAGACCTTAATCCGGAACCCACGGTCTTC. Its translation is CASSRTLDLNPEPTVF.